The 27 T cell receptor beta chains presented below share a single source sample, sequenced in a study of blood T cell repertoires in COVID-19 (dated by TCRdb to between 2020 and 2021). The method was the immunoSEQ multiplex PCR assay. What TCRdb holds here is the immuneACCESS table cut down to in-frame rearrangements. Part of the clones is not present; checked against another copy, under half of the missing clones reflect an unresolved V gene, and the others are unexplained. The sample table lists 240,000 or so clones, just under 85% of them with a count of one. More than 8% of the sample is taken by the ten largest. Sequencing input: peripheral blood. The source is an elderly woman with acute or convalescent COVID-19.

The table lists this clone with a count of one. The junction differs from germline at one of its ends, possibly a read error. The chain joins TRBV15 to TRBJ2-2, with TRBD2 matching over 8 bases. Germline CDR1 and CDR2: LNHNV and YYDKDF (reference sequence). This CDR3 has 15 residues. In DNA form, the CDR3 reads TGTGCCGCCAGCAGAGATAGCGGGGCCACCGGGGAGCTGTTTTTT. Amino acids: CAASRDSGATGELFF.

The rearrangement uses TRBV5-3 and TRBJ2-6, with D possibly being TRBD1 (6 bases). TRBV5-3 is placed among ORFs of uncertain function. Trimming stripped 1 base from V and 0 bases from J, with 17 bases between. This CDR3 comprises 19 residues. The CDR3 sequence is CARSLPPRDTSSGANVLTF. DNA of the CDR3: TGTGCCAGAAGCTTGCCCCCTCGGGACACCTCCTCTGGGGCCAACGTCCTGACTTTC.

The chain employs TRBV10-3 and TRBJ1-5, with a weak D call TRBD1 (6 bases). Trimming left V 2 bases short and J 5 bases short, with 19 bases between. The germline gives CDR1 ENHRY, CDR2 SYGVKD. The CDR3 runs 17 residues. The CDR3 DNA follows: TGTGCCATCAGTGAGCGTGCATGGACAGAGGACGATCAGCCCCAGCATTTT. Translation: CAISERAWTEDDQPQHF.

This clone was recorded a few times. This chain connects TRBV4-2 to TRBJ2-3, with TRBD1 identical over 9 bases. V lost 2 bases, J lost 1 base, and 10 bases stayed unmatched. Germline lookup yields CDR1 LGHNA and CDR2 YNFKEQ. The CDR3 length is 18 residues. CDR3 nucleotides: TGTGCCAGCAGCCAATTACACAGGGGGCGAGAGGGCACAGATACGCAGTATTTT. It specifies CASSQLHRGREGTDTQYF.

This chain joins TRBV2 and TRBJ2-7; 10 bases map to TRBD1. This CDR3 region has 14 residues. Germline loops: CDR1 SNHLY, CDR2 FYNNEI. Trimming at V came to 7 bases and at J to 0 bases, leaving 3 bases not matched to a gene. DNA for the CDR3: TGTGCCAGCAACGGACAGGGGGACTCCTACGAGCAGTACTTC. It translates to CASNGQGDSYEQYF. The variable domain in full, completed from reference TRBV2 and TRBJ2-7, reads EPEVTQTPSHQVTQMGQEVILRCVPISNHLYFYWYRQILGQKVEFLVSFYNNEISEKSEIFDDQFSVERPDGSNFTLKIRSTKLEDSAMYFCASNGQGDSYEQYFGPGTRLTVT.

The J gene is TRBJ1-3, the V gene TRBV2; tentative D call: TRBD1 (6 bases). Trimming pared 6 bases from V and 0 bases from J, leaving 12 bases between. The CDR3 extends over 15 amino acids. Per the germline V gene, CDR1 is SNHLY and CDR2 is FYNNEI. The CDR3 nucleotides are TGTGCCAGCAGAGGACAGTTGAGCTCTGGAAACACCATATATTTT. Protein product: CASRGQLSSGNTIYF. The full variable domain, rest sourced from reference TRBV2 and TRBJ1-3, is EPEVTQTPSHQVTQMGQEVILRCVPISNHLYFYWYRQILGQKVEFLVSFYNNEISEKSEIFDDQFSVERPDGSNFTLKIRSTKLEDSAMYFCASRGQLSSGNTIYFGEGSWLTVV.

In this sample, this clone turned up a few times. The chain couples TRBV30 to TRBJ2-3; 11 bases are a match to TRBD2. The trim removed 0 bases at V and 5 bases at J, leaving 7 bases unmatched. Germline V gene sequence: CDR1 GTSNPN, CDR2 SVGIG (reference sequence). The CDR3 extends over 16 amino acids. CDR3 protein: CAWSVGTSGGLDTQYF. In nucleotides, the CDR3 is TGTGCCTGGAGTGTCGGTACTAGCGGGGGCCTAGATACGCAGTATTTT.

The chain couples TRBV5-1 to TRBJ2-5, with D possibly matching TRBD1 (7 bases). Germline V gene data show CDR1 as SGHRS and CDR2 as YFSETQ. V was cut by 0 bases and J by 2 bases, with 17 bases left in between. The CDR3 length is 17 residues. The CDR3 region is CASSLVLQGGWQETQYF. The CDR3, as DNA: TGCGCCAGCAGCTTGGTTCTCCAGGGGGGATGGCAAGAGACCCAGTACTTC. Based on the CDR3 plus reference TRBV5-1 and TRBJ2-5, the full variable domain is KAGVTQTPRYLIKTRGQQVTLSCSPISGHRSVSWYQQTPGQGLQFLFEYFSETQRNKGNFPGRFSGRQFSNSRSEMNVSTLELGDSALYLCASSLVLQGGWQETQYFGPGTRLLVL.

Worth noting for this clone: The sample contains more than one DNA sequence encoding this CDR3. V is TRBV5-4 and J is TRBJ1-6; D remains unclear. V gave up 5 bases and J gave up 0 bases, with 12 bases separating them. Germline CDR1 reads SGHNT; CDR2 reads YYREEE (reference sequence). This CDR3 region has 16 residues. The DNA of the CDR3 is TGTGCCAGCAGTCCGGGTGGGAGCTCCTATAATTCACCCCTCCACTTT. Its protein is CASSPGGSSYNSPLHF. The variable domain in full, with the rest retrieved from reference TRBV5-4 and TRBJ1-6, is ETGVTQSPTHLIKTRGQQVTLRCSSQSGHNTVSWYQQALGQGPQFIFQYYREEENGRGNFPPRFSGLQFPNYSSELNVNALELDDSALYLCASSPGGSSYNSPLHFGNGTRLTVT.

The genes are TRBV28 and TRBJ2-7; 10 bases fit TRBD1. V dropped 6 bases and J dropped 2; count of bases not matched to a gene: 7. This CDR3 is 15 amino acids long. Germline V CDR1 and CDR2: MDHEN, SYDVKM. CDR3 DNA: TGTGCCAGCAGGACAGGGGGCGTTAACGCCTACGAGCAGTACTTC. This codes for CASRTGGVNAYEQYF.

The chain has TRBV5-4 and TRBJ2-3, with D possibly matching TRBD2 (6 bases). The CDR3 totals 15 residues. The V gene's germline CDR1 is SGHNT and CDR2 YYREEE (reference sequence). V was shortened by 0 bases and J by 1 base, with 9 bases between the two germline ends. The CDR3 spells CASSLGLGGTDTQYF. DNA for the CDR3: TGTGCCAGCAGCTTGGGACTAGGAGGCACAGATACGCAGTATTTT.

The chain combines TRBV3-1 (or the pseudogene TRBV3-2) with TRBJ2-3; possibly TRBD2 for D (6 bases). The CDR3 runs 14 residues. Germline V gene data show CDR1 as LGHDT and CDR2 as YNNKEL (reference sequence). V shed 1 base and J shed 5 bases, with 10 bases lying between them. DNA for the CDR3: TGTGCCAGCAGCCAAGGCAGGGAGGTAGATACGCAGTATTTT. Its translation is CASSQGREVDTQYF.

On this clone: Other nucleotide sequences in the sample specify the same CDR3. In DNA, the CDR3 is TGTGCCAGCAGTTATAGGGGACAGACCTACGAGCAGTACTTC. Its translation: CASSYRGQTYEQYF. This sequence joins TRBV6-5 and TRBJ2-7; 7 bases agree with TRBD1. This CDR3 is built from 14 residues. V lost 3 bases, J lost 2 bases, and 4 bases stayed unmatched. CDR1 and CDR2 (germline): MNHEY, SVGAGI.

As regards this clone: A read error may be the cause here, since a much bigger clone is one base away. Other DNA sequences in this sample translate to the same CDR3. The rearrangement links TRBV5-1 to TRBJ1-2, with D hard to call. This CDR3 contains 12 residues. Germline V CDR1 and CDR2: SGHRS, YFSETQ. The V end lost 0 bases, the J end lost 4 bases, and 4 bases lay between the germline ends. In DNA form, the CDR3 reads TGCGCCAGCAGCTTGGACAGCTATGGCTACACCTTC. Translating gives CASSLDSYGYTF. Full variable domain (rest looked up from reference TRBV5-1 and TRBJ1-2): KAGVTQTPRYLIKTRGQQVTLSCSPISGHRSVSWYQQTPGQGLQFLFEYFSETQRNKGNFPGRFSGRQFSNSRSEMNVSTLELGDSALYLCASSLDSYGYTFGSGTRLTVV.

V gene TRBV27 combines with J gene TRBJ2-7; 8 bases line up with TRBD1. The germline V gene encodes CDR1 MNHEY and CDR2 SMNVEV (reference sequence). The CDR3 loop spans 15 amino acids. With 7 bases clipped from V and 0 bases from J, the junction kept 8 bases outside the gene matches. DNA for the CDR3: TGTGCCAGCAAGGCTTTGACAGGGGTCTCCTACGAGCAGTACTTC. As protein: CASKALTGVSYEQYF.

This clone was detected only once. This sequence joins TRBV7-2 and TRBJ1-3; D is possibly TRBD1 (5 bases). Trimming pared 5 bases from V and 0 bases from J, leaving 8 bases between. The CDR3 has 14 amino acids. CDR1 SGHTA and CDR2 FQGNSA come from the germline V gene. This chain's CDR3 is CASSPRDSGNTIYF. The DNA for the CDR3 is TGTGCCAGCAGCCCCAGGGACTCTGGAAACACCATATATTTT.

The chain employs TRBV14 and TRBJ1-6; unclear D gene. V was trimmed by 3 bases and J by 0 bases, leaving 15 bases between them. The germline CDR1 and CDR2 sequences are SGHDN and FVKESK. This CDR3 spans 18 amino acids. The CDR3 DNA reads TGTGCCAGCAGCCAGAGAGGGTGGATTAGCTCCTATAATTCACCCCTCCACTTT. Residues: CASSQRGWISSYNSPLHF.

V and J are TRBV28 and TRBJ1-2, with 7 bases that match TRBD1. Germline CDR1 reads MDHEN; CDR2 reads SYDVKM. This CDR3 is 15 amino acids long. Trimming cost V 5 bases and J 5 bases; bases outside gene matches: 11. In DNA form, the CDR3 reads TGTGCCAGCAGTCGAACCTACAGGGGAGAATATGGCTACACCTTC. This gives the protein CASSRTYRGEYGYTF.

This rearrangement joins TRBV7-2 to TRBJ2-5; D is perhaps TRBD1 (5 bases). CDR1 is SGHTA and CDR2 is FQGNSA in the germline V gene. The CDR3 totals 14 residues. V lost 4 bases and J 0 bases, leaving 9 bases between the germline ends. The CDR3 bases are TGTGCCAGCAGCTCCGACAGATACCAAGAGACCCAGTACTTC. This translates into CASSSDRYQETQYF.

The chain joins TRBV18 to TRBJ1-2, with 11 bases fitting TRBD1. The CDR3 spans 15 residues. Germline V gives CDR1 KGHSH, CDR2 LQKENI. V gave up 2 bases and J gave up 6 bases; unmatched junction bases: 5. CDR3 residues: CASSPLDRGLDGYTF. The CDR3 nucleotides are TGTGCCAGCTCACCATTGGACAGGGGGCTGGATGGCTACACCTTC.

This chain joins TRBV29-1 and TRBJ2-4; no clear D. Germline CDR1 SQVTM, CDR2 ANQGSEA. Trimming stripped 6 bases from V and 0 bases from J, with 21 bases between. This CDR3 is 17 amino acids long. CDR3 nucleotide sequence: TGCAGCGTCCCGACGGTTCAGGTCCTTTTAGCCAAAAACATTCAGTACTTC. Translation: CSVPTVQVLLAKNIQYF.

The chain carries TRBV7-6 and TRBJ2-3; TRBD2 aligns across 12 bases. Trimming cost V 0 bases and J 7 bases; bases outside gene matches: 8. The CDR3 consists of 17 residues. Germline CDR1 reads SGHVS; CDR2 reads FNYEAQ. The CDR3 sequence: CASSLAPSGGAKNTQYF. The CDR3 nucleotides are TGTGCCAGCAGCTTAGCCCCTAGCGGGGGGGCCAAAAATACGCAGTATTTT. The full variable domain, completed using reference TRBV7-6 and TRBJ2-3, is GAGVSQSPRYKVTKRGQDVALRCDPISGHVSLYWYRQALGQGPEFLTYFNYEAQQDKSGLPNDRFSAERPEGSISTLTIQRTEQRDSAMYRCASSLAPSGGAKNTQYFGPGTRLTVL.

CDR3 sequence reads: CASRTGATYNEQFF. The CDR3 DNA follows: TGTGCCAGCAGGACAGGGGCGACCTACAATGAGCAGTTCTTC. The chain carries TRBV6-1 and TRBJ2-1, with TRBD1 matching 8 bases. Germline V CDR1 and CDR2: MNHNS, SASEGT. The CDR3 contains 14 residues. Trimming cost V 6 bases and J 2 bases; bases outside gene matches: 3.

Comments on this clone: At one boundary the junction diverges from the germline segment, which might be a read error. The genes are TRBV6-2 or TRBV6-3 and TRBJ2-1; D may be TRBD2 (6 bases). The CDR3 totals 14 residues. Germline assignment: CDR1 MNHEY and CDR2 SVGEGT. The CDR3 nucleotides read TGTGCTAGCAGTTACCAGGGCGGGGTCAATGAGCAGTTCTTC. Its protein product is CASSYQGGVNEQFF.

This clone was seen a single time. The rearrangement joins TRBV29-1 to TRBJ1-5, with no clear D. Per germline, CDR1 SQVTM and CDR2 ANQGSEA. The CDR3 sequence is 15 residues long. The V end was cut by 6 bases, the J end by 2 bases, with 17 bases between. In nucleotides, the CDR3 is TGCAGCGTCCCTGGGCCAGGCCGTGGCAATCAGCCCCAGCATTTT. Its translation is CSVPGPGRGNQPQHF.

The chain carries TRBV2 and TRBJ2-3, with 10 bases lining up with TRBD2. This CDR3 is 15 amino acids long. CDR1 and CDR2 from the germline V gene are SNHLY and FYNNEI. V trimming: 3 bases; J trimming: 5 bases; junction bases outside the gene matches: 5. This CDR3 reads CASSEGSGGQDTQYF. The DNA for the CDR3 is TGTGCCAGCAGTGAGGGTAGCGGGGGGCAAGATACGCAGTATTTT.

The chain carries TRBV28 and TRBJ2-7, with D perhaps TRBD1 (7 bases). Trimming removed 6 bases at V and 4 bases at J, with 13 bases between. The CDR3 loop spans 13 amino acids. Germline loops: CDR1 MDHEN, CDR2 SYDVKM. The CDR3 protein is CASSQGGGYEQYF. In nucleotides, the CDR3 is TGTGCCAGCAGCCAGGGGGGAGGTTACGAGCAGTACTTC.